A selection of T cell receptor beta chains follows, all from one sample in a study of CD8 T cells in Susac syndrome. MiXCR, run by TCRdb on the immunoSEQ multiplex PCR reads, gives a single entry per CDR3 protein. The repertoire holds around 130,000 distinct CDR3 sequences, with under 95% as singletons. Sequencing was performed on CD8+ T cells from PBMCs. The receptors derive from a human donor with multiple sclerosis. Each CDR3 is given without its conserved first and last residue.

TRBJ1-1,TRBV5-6,ASSLEQGMNTEAF
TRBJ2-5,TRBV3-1,ASSPGSGSVSWETQY
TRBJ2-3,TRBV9,ASSDMAGGVTDTQY
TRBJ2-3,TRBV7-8,ASSSGTLTDTQY
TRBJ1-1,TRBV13,ASSLEPLNTEAF
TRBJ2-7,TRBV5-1,ASRAGSSYEQY
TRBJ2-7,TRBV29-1,SVTGSPSEQY
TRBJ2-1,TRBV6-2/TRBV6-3,ASSYITRAGEQF
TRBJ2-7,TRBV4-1,ASSQGGAYEQY
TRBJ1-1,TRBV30,AWSVTGPTEAF
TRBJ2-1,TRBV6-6,AITSRDEQF
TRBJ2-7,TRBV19,ASSADYGTSGNYEQY
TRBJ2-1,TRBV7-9,ASSLPKGPKFNEQF
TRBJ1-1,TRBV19,ASSVNTEAF
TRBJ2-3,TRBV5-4,ASSWRGGSTDTQY
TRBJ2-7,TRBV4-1,ASSLDRVAQY
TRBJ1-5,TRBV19,ASSPASHQPQH